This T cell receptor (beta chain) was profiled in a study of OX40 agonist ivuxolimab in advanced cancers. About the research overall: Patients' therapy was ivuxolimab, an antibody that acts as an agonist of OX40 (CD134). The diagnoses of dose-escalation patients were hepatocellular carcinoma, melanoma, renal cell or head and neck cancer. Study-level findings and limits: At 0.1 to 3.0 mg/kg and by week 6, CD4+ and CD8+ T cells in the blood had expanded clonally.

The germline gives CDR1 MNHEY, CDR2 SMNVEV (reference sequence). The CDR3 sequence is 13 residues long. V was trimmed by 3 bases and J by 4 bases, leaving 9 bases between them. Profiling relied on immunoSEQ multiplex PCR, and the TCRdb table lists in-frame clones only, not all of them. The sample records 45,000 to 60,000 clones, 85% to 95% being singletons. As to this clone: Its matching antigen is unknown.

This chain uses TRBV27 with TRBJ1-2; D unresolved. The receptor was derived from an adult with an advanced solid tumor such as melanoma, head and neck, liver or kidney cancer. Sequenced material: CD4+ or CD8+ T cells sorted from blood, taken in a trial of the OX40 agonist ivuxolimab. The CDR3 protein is CASSFFRSYGYTF. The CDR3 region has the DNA TGTGCCAGCAGTTTCTTCCGAAGCTATGGCTACACCTTC.